This T cell receptor (beta chain) comes out of a study of T cell clonotyping in hematopoietic cell transplantation. Points from the study as a whole: At the given depth, recipient repertoires were over 97% de novo clonotypes. Broader posttransplant TCR repertoire diversity was predicted by graft donor and pretransplant recipient Inverse Simpson Index values.

Assay: immunoSEQ multiplex PCR; the TCRdb copy retains only in-frame clones and omits some. The sample lists a few thousand clones; over 75% were seen once. Comment on this clone: No antigen is known for it.

Per the germline V gene, CDR1 is MNHGY and CDR2 is SVAAGI. This CDR3 has 13 residues. V was cut by 6 bases and J by 3 bases, with 11 bases left in between. The TCR comes from a male patient aged 55 to 69 who had an allogeneic stem cell transplant from an unrelated donor, so T cells may come from the graft donor. Some clones in this sample may be carry-over from other donors' samples. V is TRBV6-9 and J is TRBJ1-2; a possible D gene is TRBD1 (6 bases). The source material was peripheral blood mononuclear cells, sampled 180 days after allogeneic stem cell transplant. This chain's CDR3 is CASRGGTDYGYTF. The CDR3 nucleotides read TGTGCCAGCAGAGGGGGGACCGACTATGGCTACACCTTC.